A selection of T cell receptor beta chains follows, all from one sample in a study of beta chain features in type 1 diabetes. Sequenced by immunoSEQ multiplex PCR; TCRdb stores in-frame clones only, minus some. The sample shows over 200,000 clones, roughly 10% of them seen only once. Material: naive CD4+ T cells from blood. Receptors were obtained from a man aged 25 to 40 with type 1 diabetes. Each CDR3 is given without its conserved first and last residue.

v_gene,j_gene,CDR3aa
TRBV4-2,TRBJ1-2,ASSQDYQGNYGYT
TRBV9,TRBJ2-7,ASSVPLTSGYREDEQY
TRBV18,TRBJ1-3,ASSPLQNVGNTIY
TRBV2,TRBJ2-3,ASAKQGKSTDTQY
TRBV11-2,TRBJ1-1,ASSLRGRGAEAF
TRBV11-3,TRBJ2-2,ASSSQGLATGELF
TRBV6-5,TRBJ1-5,ASSYSLSSNQPQH
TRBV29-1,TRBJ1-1,SVEGRSNAEAF
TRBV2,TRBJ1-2,ASSEFEGGDGYT
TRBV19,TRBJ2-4,ASSRDINIQY
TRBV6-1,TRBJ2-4,ASTGDLNIQY
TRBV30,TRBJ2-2,AWVRRGANTGELF
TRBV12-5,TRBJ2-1,ASGGLAGAKNYNEQF